The entry below gives a single T cell receptor beta chain sequence along with its context. Its antigen remains unidentified. Profiled with immunoSEQ multiplex PCR; TCRdb holds only in-frame clones, not every one. The profile shows roughly 190,000 clones, more than 80% of them singletons. This specimen comes from a study of T cell responses to AZD1222 COVID-19 vaccine. Study-level background: Pooled together were second doses at about 4 or about 12 weeks.

Study-level results: Close to half of all spike-specific TCRs reportedly target regions of the variants that are unmutated. Most donors were white British, females outnumbered males, and clonal diversity was possibly underestimated.

The V end was cut by 6 bases, the J end by 2 bases, with 22 bases between. The germline V gene encodes CDR1 KGHSH and CDR2 LQKENI. This CDR3 is 17 amino acids long. The receptor was derived from an adult in good health. The chain joins TRBV18 to TRBJ1-1; a weak D match, TRBD1 (5 bases). Sequences were derived from peripheral blood, sampled on day 0 of AZD1222 vaccination. The chain's CDR3 is CASSQELLGDRNTEAFF. CDR3 bases: TGTGCCAGCTCCCAAGAACTCCTCGGGGACCGCAACACTGAAGCTTTCTTT. Full variable domain (remainder filled in from reference TRBV18 and TRBJ1-1): NAGVMQNPRHLVRRRGQEARLRCSPMKGHSHVYWYRQLPEEGLKFMVYLQKENIIDESGMPKERFSAEFPKEGPSILRIQQVVRGDSAAYFCASSQELLGDRNTEAFFGQGTRLTVV.